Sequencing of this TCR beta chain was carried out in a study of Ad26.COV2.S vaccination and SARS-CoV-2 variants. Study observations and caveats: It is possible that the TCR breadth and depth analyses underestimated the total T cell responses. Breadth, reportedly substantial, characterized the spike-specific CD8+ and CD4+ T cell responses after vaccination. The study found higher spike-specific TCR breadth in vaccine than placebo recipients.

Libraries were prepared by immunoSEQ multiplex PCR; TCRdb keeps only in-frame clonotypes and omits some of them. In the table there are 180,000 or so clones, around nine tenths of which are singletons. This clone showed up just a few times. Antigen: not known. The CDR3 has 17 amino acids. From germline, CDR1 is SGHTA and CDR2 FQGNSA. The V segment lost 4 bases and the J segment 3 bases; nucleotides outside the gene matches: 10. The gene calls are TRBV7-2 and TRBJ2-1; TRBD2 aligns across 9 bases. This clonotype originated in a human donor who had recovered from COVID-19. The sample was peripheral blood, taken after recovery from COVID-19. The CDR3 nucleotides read TGTGCCAGCAGCTCCTCTGAGATAGCGGGGGACTACAATGAGCAGTTCTTC. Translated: CASSSSEIAGDYNEQFF.